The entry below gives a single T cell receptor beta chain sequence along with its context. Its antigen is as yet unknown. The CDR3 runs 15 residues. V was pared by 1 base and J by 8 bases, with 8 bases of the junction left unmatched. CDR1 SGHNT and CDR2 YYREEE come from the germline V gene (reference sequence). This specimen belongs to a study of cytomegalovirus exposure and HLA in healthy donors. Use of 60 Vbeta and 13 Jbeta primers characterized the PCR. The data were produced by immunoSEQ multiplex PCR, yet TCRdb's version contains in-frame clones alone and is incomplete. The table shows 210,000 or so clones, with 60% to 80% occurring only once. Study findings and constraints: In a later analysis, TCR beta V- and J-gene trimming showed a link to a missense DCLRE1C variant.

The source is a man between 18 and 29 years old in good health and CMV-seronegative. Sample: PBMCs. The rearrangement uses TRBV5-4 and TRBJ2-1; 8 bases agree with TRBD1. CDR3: CASSLSLPTGDEQFF. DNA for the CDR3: TGTGCCAGCAGCTTGTCGTTACCGACAGGGGATGAGCAGTTCTTC.